The source of this T cell receptor (beta chain) is a study of shared clonotypes between healthy human individuals. Across the study: There were three CD4 naive, three CD4 memory, two CD8 naive and one CD8 memory plates per donor.

As defined, naive CD8 cells were CD45RO-negative and positively selected for CCR7, with terminally differentiated effector memory CD45RA+ cells excluded. The CDR3 contains 15 residues. Trimming removed 0 bases from V and 5 bases from J, with 13 bases in between. The germline CDR1 and CDR2 sequences are SGHAT and FQNNGV. Sequenced by immunoSEQ multiplex PCR; TCRdb stores in-frame clones only, minus some. This table holds about 2.1 million clones, just under 95% found once. V and J are TRBV11-2 and TRBJ2-5, with a weak D call TRBD1 (6 bases). Input material: naive CD8+ T cells from PBMCs. This sequence originates from a man aged 18-30 years in good health. Some clones in this sample may be carry-over from other donors' samples. The CDR3 is CASSLEAVRGETQYF. The CDR3, as DNA: TGTGCCAGCAGCTTAGAAGCGGTTAGGGGGGAGACCCAGTACTTC.